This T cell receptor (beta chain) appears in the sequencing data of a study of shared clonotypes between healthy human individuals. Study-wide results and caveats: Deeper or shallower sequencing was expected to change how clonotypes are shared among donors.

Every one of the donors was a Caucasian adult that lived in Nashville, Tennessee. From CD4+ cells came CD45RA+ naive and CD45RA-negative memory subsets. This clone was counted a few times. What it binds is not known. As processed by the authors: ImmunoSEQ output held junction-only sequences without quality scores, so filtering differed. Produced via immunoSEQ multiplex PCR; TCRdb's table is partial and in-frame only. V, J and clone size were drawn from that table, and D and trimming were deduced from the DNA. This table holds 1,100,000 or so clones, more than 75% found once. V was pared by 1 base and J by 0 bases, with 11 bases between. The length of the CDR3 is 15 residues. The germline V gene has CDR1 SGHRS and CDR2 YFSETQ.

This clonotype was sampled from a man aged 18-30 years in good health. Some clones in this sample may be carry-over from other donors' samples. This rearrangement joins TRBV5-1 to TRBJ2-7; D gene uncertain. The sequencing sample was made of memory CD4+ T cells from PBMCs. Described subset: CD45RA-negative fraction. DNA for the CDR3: TGCGCCAGCAGCTTGATACCAGGAACCTCCTACGAGCAGTACTTC. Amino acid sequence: CASSLIPGTSYEQYF.